This T cell receptor beta chain was identified in a study of blood T cells in healthy people across ages. Study background: In model experiments, template switching was able to capture about one barcoded beta molecule for every two T cells that were present.

As to this clonotype: The antigen is not known.

For the second PCR, which ran for about 6 to 11 cycles, a sample-barcoded 5' primer and a J-beta primer mix were used. TCRdb passed the 5' RACE reads through MiXCR, listing each CDR3 protein once. This sample has roughly 500,000 distinct CDR3 sequences, with about 25% found just once. Regarding the study as a whole: A strong correlation was seen between TCR beta diversity and naive T cell percentage. Calculation of diversity from one million T cells yielded estimates considered to be underestimates.

Per the germline V gene, CDR1 is ENHRY and CDR2 is SYGVKD. The V end lost 6 bases, the J end lost 3 bases, and 19 bases lay between the germline ends. This CDR3 comprises 16 residues. The same sample was also used in a study of T cells of mothers and their children.

The source of this sequence is a boy aged 5-17 years in good health. Sequenced input: blood. The chain employs TRBV10-3 and TRBJ2-3; tentatively, D is TRBD2 (6 bases). The CDR3 coding sequence is TGTGCCATCAGCTACACCGGGACTTCGGGAACAGATACGCAGTATTTT. This codes for CAISYTGTSGTDTQYF.